These 14 T cell receptor beta chains were sequenced from one sample in a study of OX40 agonist ivuxolimab in advanced cancers. The assay was immunoSEQ multiplex PCR, and TCRdb's table has in-frame clones only and misses some. The repertoire holds roughly 80,000 clones, with over 70% as singletons. This material consisted of CD4+ or CD8+ T cells sorted from blood, taken in a trial of the OX40 agonist ivuxolimab. Every receptor here comes from an adult with an advanced solid tumor such as melanoma, head and neck, liver or kidney cancer.

The chain recombines TRBV5-4 with TRBJ1-2, with 7 positions matching TRBD1. This CDR3 contains 13 residues. J gave up 4 bases and V 4 bases, and 4 bases lay outside the gene matches. Germline assignment: CDR1 SGHNT and CDR2 YYREEE (reference sequence). The CDR3 protein is CASSRGQVYGYTF. CDR3 bases: TGTGCCAGCAGCCGAGGACAGGTCTATGGCTACACCTTC.

The chain carries TRBV7-8 and TRBJ2-7, with 10 bases fitting TRBD1. The CDR3 sequence is 14 residues long. V lost 5 bases and J lost 7; bases outside the gene matches: 8. Germline V CDR1 and CDR2: SGHVS, FQNEAQ. The CDR3 nucleotides read TGTGCCAGCAGCCCCGACAGGGGGCTTGGGGAGCAGTACTTC. This translates into CASSPDRGLGEQYF. Combining the CDR3 with reference TRBV7-8 and TRBJ2-7 gives the whole variable domain GAGVSQSPRYKVAKRGQDVALRCDPISGHVSLFWYQQALGQGPEFLTYFQNEAQLDKSGLPSDRFFAERPEGSVSTLKIQRTQQEDSAVYLCASSPDRGLGEQYFGPGTRLTVT.

The chain couples TRBV4-2 to TRBJ2-2; weak D call: TRBD2 (6 bases). Germline V gene lookup returns CDR1 LGHNA and CDR2 YNFKEQ. Trimming took 0 bases from V and 6 from J, leaving 11 bases between them. This CDR3 spans 15 amino acids. The CDR3 DNA is TGTGCCAGCAGCCAAGATCGGGGGTTCCCCGGGGAGCTGTTTTTT. Protein: CASSQDRGFPGELFF.

This clone was seen a handful of times. The chain employs TRBV27 and TRBJ1-2; no definite D call. The germline V gene has CDR1 MNHEY and CDR2 SMNVEV (reference sequence). V was pared by 5 bases and J by 8 bases, with 12 bases between. The CDR3 is made up of 12 amino acids. The CDR3 DNA is TGTGCCAGCAGTAACGACGGAGGGGGCTACACCTTC. Amino acid sequence: CASSNDGGGYTF.

The chain has TRBV9 and TRBJ2-7, with 7 positions matching TRBD1. The V segment lost 0 bases and the J segment 3 bases; nucleotides outside the gene matches: 6. The CDR3 extends over 15 amino acids. The germline gives CDR1 SGDLS, CDR2 YYNGEE. This chain's CDR3 is CASSVGQGHLYEQYF. DNA of the CDR3: TGTGCCAGCAGCGTAGGACAGGGCCATCTCTACGAGCAGTACTTC.

The gene calls are TRBV27 and TRBJ2-7, with 7 bases identical to TRBD1. The CDR3 is 16 residues long. V lost 2 bases and J lost 0; bases outside the gene matches: 7. The germline V gene has CDR1 MNHEY and CDR2 SMNVEV (reference sequence). CDR3 amino acids: CASSLKAGGFSYEQYF. The CDR3 DNA sequence: TGTGCCAGCAGTTTAAAAGCAGGGGGATTCTCCTACGAGCAGTACTTC.

V gene TRBV7-2 combines with J gene TRBJ2-4; D is tentatively TRBD1 or TRBD2 (5 bases each). V lost 1 base, J lost 10 bases, and 17 bases lay in between. This CDR3 has 15 amino acids. Germline-derived CDR1 and CDR2 are SGHTA and FQGNSA. The CDR3 spells CASSLGGGLGRIQYF. The CDR3 region has the DNA TGTGCCAGCAGCTTAGGGGGCGGGTTGGGCCGGATTCAGTACTTC. Combining the CDR3 with reference TRBV7-2 and TRBJ2-4 gives the whole variable domain GAGVSQSPSNKVTEKGKDVELRCDPISGHTALYWYRQSLGQGLEFLIYFQGNSAPDKSGLPSDRFSAERTGGSVSTLTIQRTQQEDSAVYLCASSLGGGLGRIQYFGAGTRLSVL.

The rearrangement joins TRBV28 to TRBJ2-1; 8 bases match TRBD2. Germline V CDR1 and CDR2: MDHEN, SYDVKM. V was clipped by 2 bases and J by 9 bases; unmatched bases: 15. The CDR3 runs to 17 residues. The CDR3 is CASSLNPQAGAHFEQFF. DNA of the CDR3: TGTGCCAGCAGTTTAAATCCCCAAGCGGGGGCCCACTTTGAGCAGTTCTTC.

The rearrangement joins TRBV11-2 to TRBJ2-1; 8 bases map to TRBD2. Losses at the gene ends were 5 bases for V and 7 bases for J; bases not matched to a gene: 10. CDR1 and CDR2 from the germline V gene are SGHAT and FQNNGV. This CDR3 is 15 amino acids long. The CDR3 reads CASSPLSGSRNEQFF. The CDR3, as DNA: TGTGCCAGCAGCCCCCTAAGCGGGAGTAGGAATGAGCAGTTCTTC.

This chain connects TRBV14 to TRBJ1-4; 9 positions agree with TRBD1. From germline, CDR1 is SGHDN and CDR2 FVKESK. The length of the CDR3 is 20 residues. V dropped 10 bases and J dropped 0; count of bases not matched to a gene: 21. CDR3 sequence reads: CATRQGVCLWNPATNEKLFF. The CDR3 bases are TGTGCCACACGACAGGGGGTTTGCTTATGGAATCCTGCAACTAATGAAAAACTGTTTTTT.

This clone is a singleton in its sample. The chain employs TRBV18 and TRBJ2-7; a weak D match, TRBD2 (7 bases). This CDR3 contains 16 residues. Trimming shortened V by 6 bases and J by 3 bases, and 21 bases separated the two germline ends. Germline lookup yields CDR1 KGHSH and CDR2 LQKENI. The CDR3 nucleotides read TGTGCCAGCTCTGCCTGGGAGGGGGGTTTCGGCTACGAGCAGTACTTC. It translates to CASSAWEGGFGYEQYF.

The gene calls are TRBV5-1 and TRBJ2-7; a weak D match, TRBD2 (6 bases). With 1 base removed from V and 2 bases from J, the gap between germline ends came to 10 bases. The CDR3 contains 14 residues. Germline CDR1 reads SGHRS; CDR2 reads YFSETQ. In DNA, the CDR3 is TGCGCCAGCAGCTTGAGTAGCGGAGCCTACGAGCAGTACTTC. Its protein is CASSLSSGAYEQYF.

The chain uses TRBV7-8 and TRBJ2-1; 9 bases are a match to TRBD1. This CDR3 contains 14 residues. The J segment lost 6 bases and the V segment lost 5 bases, leaving 5 bases of the junction unmatched. Germline CDR1 is SGHVS and CDR2 is FQNEAQ. CDR3: CASSTGQGFNEQFF. CDR3 DNA sequence: TGTGCCAGCAGCACGGGACAGGGTTTCAATGAGCAGTTCTTC.

This clone has just a few counts. The rearrangement joins TRBV13 to TRBJ1-2, with 10 bases lining up with TRBD1. Per the germline V gene, CDR1 is PRHDT and CDR2 is FYEKMQ (reference sequence). The CDR3 runs to 14 residues. V trimming: 4 bases; J trimming: 5 bases; junction bases outside the gene matches: 4. The DNA for the CDR3 is TGTGCCAGCAGCTCCTCGGGACAGGGGTATGGCTACACCTTC. Its protein product is CASSSSGQGYGYTF.